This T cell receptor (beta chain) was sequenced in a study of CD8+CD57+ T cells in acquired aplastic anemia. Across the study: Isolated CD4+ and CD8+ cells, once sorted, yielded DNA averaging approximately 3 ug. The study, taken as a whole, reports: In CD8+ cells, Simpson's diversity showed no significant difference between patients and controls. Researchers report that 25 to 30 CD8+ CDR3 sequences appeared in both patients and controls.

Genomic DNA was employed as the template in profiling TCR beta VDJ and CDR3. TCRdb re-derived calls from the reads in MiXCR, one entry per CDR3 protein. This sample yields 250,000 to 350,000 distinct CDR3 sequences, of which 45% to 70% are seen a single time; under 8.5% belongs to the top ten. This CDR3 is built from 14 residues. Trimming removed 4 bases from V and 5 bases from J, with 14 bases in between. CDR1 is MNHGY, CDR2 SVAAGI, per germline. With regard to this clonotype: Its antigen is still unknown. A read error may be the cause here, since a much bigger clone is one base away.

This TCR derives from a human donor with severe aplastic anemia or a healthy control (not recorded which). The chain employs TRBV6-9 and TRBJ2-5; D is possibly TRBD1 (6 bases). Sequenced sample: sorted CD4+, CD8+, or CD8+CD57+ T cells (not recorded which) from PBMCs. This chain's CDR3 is CASSSLQGSETQYF. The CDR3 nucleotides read TGTGCCAGCAGTTCACTGCAGGGGTCCGAGACCCAGTACTTC.